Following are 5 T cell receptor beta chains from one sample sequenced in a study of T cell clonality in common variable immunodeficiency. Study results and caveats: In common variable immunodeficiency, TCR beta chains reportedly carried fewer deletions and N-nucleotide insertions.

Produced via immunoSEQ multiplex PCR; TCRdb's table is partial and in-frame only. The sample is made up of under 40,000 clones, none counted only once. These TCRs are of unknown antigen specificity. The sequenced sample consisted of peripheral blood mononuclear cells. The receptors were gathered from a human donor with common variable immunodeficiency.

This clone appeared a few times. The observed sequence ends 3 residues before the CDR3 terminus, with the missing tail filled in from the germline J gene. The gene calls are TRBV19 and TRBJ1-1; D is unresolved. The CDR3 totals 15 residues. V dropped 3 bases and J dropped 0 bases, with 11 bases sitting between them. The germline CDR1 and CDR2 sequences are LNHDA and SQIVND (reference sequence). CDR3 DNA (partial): TGTGCCAGTAGTATTGCCCAGGCCTTGAACACTGAA. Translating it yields CASSIAQALNTE. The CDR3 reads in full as CASSIAQALNTEAFF.

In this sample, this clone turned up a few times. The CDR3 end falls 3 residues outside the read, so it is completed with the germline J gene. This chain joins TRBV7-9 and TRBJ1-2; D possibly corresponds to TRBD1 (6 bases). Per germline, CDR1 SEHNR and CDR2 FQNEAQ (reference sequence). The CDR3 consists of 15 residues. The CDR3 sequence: CASSLMRGFDGGYTF. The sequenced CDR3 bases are TGTGCCAGCAGTCTTATGAGGGGGTTTGATGGAGGC.

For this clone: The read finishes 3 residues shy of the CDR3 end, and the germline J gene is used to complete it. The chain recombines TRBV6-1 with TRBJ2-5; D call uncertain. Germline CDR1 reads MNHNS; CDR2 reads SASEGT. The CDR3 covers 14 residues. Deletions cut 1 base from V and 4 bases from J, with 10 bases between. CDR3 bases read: TGTGCCAGCAGTGAAGGACATGTCGCAGAGACC. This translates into CASSEGHVAET. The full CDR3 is CASSEGHVAETQYF.

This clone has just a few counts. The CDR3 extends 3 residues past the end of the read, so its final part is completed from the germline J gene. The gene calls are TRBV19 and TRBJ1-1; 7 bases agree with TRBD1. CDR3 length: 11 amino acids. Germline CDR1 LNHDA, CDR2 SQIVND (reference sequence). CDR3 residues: CASTRQGEAFF. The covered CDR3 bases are TGTGCCAGTACCCGACAGGGTGAG.

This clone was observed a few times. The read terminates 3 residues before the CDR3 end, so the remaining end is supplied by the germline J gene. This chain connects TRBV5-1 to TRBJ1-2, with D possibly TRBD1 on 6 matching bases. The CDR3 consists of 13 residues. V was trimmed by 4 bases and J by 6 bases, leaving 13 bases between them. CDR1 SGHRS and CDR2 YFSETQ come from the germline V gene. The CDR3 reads CASSPSGDDGYTF. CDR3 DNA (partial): TGCGCCAGCAGCCCTTCAGGGGACGATGGC.